A single sample is the source of the 19 T cell receptor beta chains below, sequenced in a study of blood T cells in healthy people across ages (dated by TCRdb to the mid-2010s). Receptor amplification or capture employed 5' RACE. The data were produced on an Illumina HiSeq 2500. A second roughly 6 to 11 cycle PCR used a sample-barcoded 5' primer and a J-beta primer mix. TCRdb trimmed the raw reads at Q25, called clones with MiXCR and kept productive beta chains. Records with the same CDR3 protein are collapsed into one entry carrying the most frequent genes and DNA. The sample table shows approximately 1.5 million distinct CDR3 sequences, and roughly a third are seen once. About 11% of the sample comes from the top ten. Sequenced input: blood. The receptor set was obtained from a young woman in good health.

This clonotype was counted only a few times. The chain uses TRBV10-3 and TRBJ1-1; 7 bases align to TRBD1. Germline CDR1 is ENHRY and CDR2 is SYGVKD. The junction had 7 bases not matched to a gene; V was cut back by 3 bases and J by 3 bases. The length of the CDR3 is 15 residues. The CDR3, as DNA: TGTGCCATCAGTGACGAGGGGGCTGGGGACACTGAAGCTTTCTTT. This sequence encodes CAISDEGAGDTEAFF.

This clonotype was counted at least ten times. The chain has TRBV29-1 and TRBJ2-1, with D hard to call. Between the trimmed V and J ends, which lost 2 bases and 0 bases, there was a span of 11 bases. CDR3 length: 15 residues. Germline assignment: CDR1 SQVTM and CDR2 ANQGSEA. This CDR3 is CSVERRLSSYNEQFF. In nucleotides, the CDR3 is TGCAGCGTTGAACGGCGTCTGAGCTCCTACAATGAGCAGTTCTTC.

The CDR3 DNA reads TGCAGTGCTAGAGCTAAACTTCTAAGGCAGGTCGTGGTTAGCGAGCAGTACTTC. Encoded protein: CSARAKLLRQVVVSEQYF. The chain couples TRBV20-1 to TRBJ2-7, with D unresolved. Deletions cut 1 base from V and 6 bases from J, with 28 bases between. Germline CDR1 DFQATT, CDR2 SNEGSKA (reference sequence). The CDR3 is made up of 18 amino acids.

V gene TRBV9 combines with J gene TRBJ2-7; 7 bases are a match to TRBD1. CDR3 length equals 15 residues. The V gene's germline CDR1 is SGDLS and CDR2 YYNGEE. V lost 3 bases to trimming and J lost 2 bases; unmatched junction nucleotides: 8. The chain's CDR3 is CASSADPGQTYEQYF. CDR3 nucleotides: TGTGCCAGCAGCGCCGACCCGGGACAGACCTACGAGCAGTACTTC.

This clonotype was counted only a few times. This chain joins TRBV20-1 and TRBJ2-3, with 9 bases lining up with TRBD2. Germline CDR1 reads DFQATT; CDR2 reads SNEGSKA (reference sequence). V was pared by 3 bases and J by 2 bases, with 6 bases of the junction left unmatched. The CDR3 extends over 15 amino acids. The CDR3 nucleotides read TGCAGTGCTAGGAAGGGCGGGAGGGTCACAGATACGCAGTATTTT. It is translated as CSARKGGRVTDTQYF.

In regard to this clonotype: One base away lies a much larger clone, so this may be a sequencing read error. The gene calls are TRBV3-1 and TRBJ1-6; 7 nucleotides agree with TRBD1. The CDR3 runs 13 residues. Germline CDR1 reads LGHDT; CDR2 reads YNNKEL (reference sequence). J gave up 8 bases and V 7 bases, and 5 bases lay outside the gene matches. Here the CDR3 reads CASNRDRDSPLHF. DNA for the CDR3: TGTGCCAGCAACCGGGACAGAGATTCACCCCTCCACTTT.

This chain connects TRBV7-3 to TRBJ2-2; D unresolved. Germline-derived CDR1 and CDR2 are SGHTA and FQGTGA. The V and J ends lost 11 bases and 7 bases respectively, with 14 bases between them. The CDR3 spans 12 residues. DNA for the CDR3: TGTGCCGGCCGGCGCCCGGGCGGGGAGCTGTTTTTT. This gives the protein CAGRRPGGELFF.

This clonotype showed up just a few times. The chain employs TRBV7-9 and TRBJ2-1, with 12 bases fitting TRBD1. Germline CDR1 and CDR2: SEHNR and FQNEAQ (reference sequence). This CDR3 comprises 16 residues. V lost 2 bases, J lost 7 bases, and 6 bases stayed unmatched. CDR3 DNA sequence: TGTGCCAGCAGCTTACCCGGGACAGGGGGCTATAATGAGCAGTTCTTC. Residues: CASSLPGTGGYNEQFF.

This clonotype has a handful of counts. Relative to the germline gene, one junction end is altered; a read error may explain this. The chain carries TRBV20-1 and TRBJ2-5; 12 nucleotides match TRBD2. The CDR3 covers 17 residues. In germline, CDR1 is DFQATT, CDR2 SNEGSKA (reference sequence). CDR3 in amino acids: CSTRGLAGSTYQETQYF. CDR3 nucleotides: TGCAGTACTAGAGGACTAGCGGGGTCCACCTACCAAGAGACCCAGTACTTC.

V and J are TRBV9 and TRBJ2-1, with D tentatively TRBD2 (6 bases). The V and J ends lost 0 bases and 2 bases respectively, with 9 bases between them. The CDR3 extends over 15 amino acids. Germline-derived CDR1 and CDR2 are SGDLS and YYNGEE. The CDR3 spells CASSVVGEAYNEQFF. The CDR3 DNA is TGTGCCAGCAGCGTAGTCGGGGAGGCCTACAATGAGCAGTTCTTC. Looking up the rest from reference TRBV9 and TRBJ2-1 gives the full variable domain: DSGVTQTPKHLITATGQRVTLRCSPRSGDLSVYWYQQSLDQGLQFLIQYYNGEERAKGNILERFSAQQFPDLHSELNLSSLELGDSALYFCASSVVGEAYNEQFFGPGTRLTVL.

V usage is TRBV30 and J usage is TRBJ2-1; 8 positions agree with TRBD1. The V gene's germline CDR1 is GTSNPN and CDR2 SVGIG (reference sequence). The V gene end was trimmed by 5 bases and the J gene end by 4 bases; junction bases not matched to a gene: 10. This CDR3 region has 15 residues. As DNA, the CDR3 is TGTGCCTGGTCCCCCGGGACAGGTGGGTACAATGAGCAGTTCTTC. Encoded protein: CAWSPGTGGYNEQFF.

Regarding this clonotype: Its ends do not fully match the called genes, so a read error is possible. CDR3 sequence (DNA): TGTGTCAGCAGTTATGAGACTAGCGGGAATGAGCAGTTCTTC. Translated: CVSSYETSGNEQFF. The chain combines TRBV27 with TRBJ2-1; 10 bases agree with TRBD2. Per germline, CDR1 MNHEY and CDR2 SMNVEV (reference sequence). This CDR3 is built from 14 residues.

The chain has TRBV27 and TRBJ2-4, with a weak D call TRBD1 (6 bases). The end of the DNA aligns better with TRBJ2-5, so the J call may be wrong. From germline, CDR1 is MNHEY and CDR2 SMNVEV (reference sequence). The CDR3 runs 15 residues. The CDR3 sequence: CASSPRVAGAETQYF. The CDR3 DNA is TGTGCCAGCAGTCCGAGGGTGGCAGGGGCAGAGACCCAGTACTTC.

The chain couples TRBV20-1 to TRBJ1-5; D unresolved. This CDR3 is built from 19 residues. Germline V CDR1 and CDR2: DFQATT, SNEGSKA (reference sequence). Trimming cost V 3 bases and J 3 bases, with 27 bases left between them. The CDR3 sequence: CSASVGRVTPTVNNQPQHF. CDR3 in DNA: TGCAGTGCTAGTGTGGGCCGTGTGACTCCCACCGTCAACAATCAGCCCCAGCATTTT.

Many counts were recorded for this clonotype. The gene calls are TRBV4-2 and TRBJ2-7; D is unclear. The CDR3 covers 14 residues. The ends were cut back, 3 bases at V and 1 base at J, with 10 bases in the middle. Germline CDR1 is LGHNA and CDR2 is YNFKEQ. This chain's CDR3 is CASSHQKESYEQYF. CDR3 sequence (DNA): TGTGCCAGCAGCCATCAAAAGGAATCCTACGAGCAGTACTTC.

The chain uses TRBV29-1 and TRBJ2-6; possibly TRBD1 or TRBD2 for D (5 bases each). Trimming removed 7 bases from V and 1 base from J, with 17 bases in between. The CDR3 is 16 residues long. Looked up from germline, CDR1 is SQVTM and CDR2 is ANQGSEA. The CDR3 DNA reads as TGCAGCGCCGTCCCAGGGACCCCGTCTGGGGCCAACGTCCTGACTTTC. Protein sequence: CSAVPGTPSGANVLTF.

The rearrangement joins TRBV6-2 or TRBV6-3 to TRBJ2-1, with 9 bases matching TRBD1. The CDR3 length is 16 residues. In germline, CDR1 is MNHEY, CDR2 SVGEGT. The ends lost 4 bases at V and 9 bases at J; junction bases unmatched: 13. The CDR3 DNA is TGTGCCAGCAGTTTCCCACCGGGACAGGGTAAGGTTGAGCAGTTCTTC. Translating it yields CASSFPPGQGKVEQFF.

The chain carries TRBV7-2 and TRBJ1-1, with D hard to call. This CDR3 contains 16 residues. V lost 2 bases and J 0 bases, leaving 13 bases between the germline ends. CDR1 and CDR2 from the germline V gene are SGHTA and FQGNSA. This CDR3 reads CASSLMSAAMNTEAFF. In DNA, the CDR3 is TGTGCCAGCAGCTTAATGTCTGCTGCCATGAACACTGAAGCTTTCTTT.

The genes are TRBV16 and TRBJ2-6; unclear D gene. The length of the CDR3 is 16 residues. V lost 0 bases, J lost 4 bases, and 10 bases lay in between. Germline V lookup: CDR1 KGHSY, CDR2 FQNENV. CDR3 sequence: CASSQSGPPGANVLTF. In nucleotides, the CDR3 is TGTGCCAGCAGCCAATCGGGCCCTCCCGGGGCCAACGTCCTGACTTTC.